These T cell receptor beta chains were read from a single sample in a study of PD-1 blockade in classical Hodgkin lymphoma. TCRdb's copy holds only in-frame clones and misses some; the assay was immunoSEQ multiplex PCR. The sample has just over 60,000 clones, 70% to 90% seen once. Sequences were derived from peripheral blood mononuclear cells (PBMCs), sampled at baseline. All receptors derive from a human donor with classical Hodgkin lymphoma. CDR3s include the opening cysteine and the closing phenylalanine or tryptophan. The D gene is left open where the match is weak. Rows give clone size only sometimes, using once, few, many, or a class for an expanded clone.

>TRBJ2-7|-|TRBD2|TRBV9
CASSVDLSPSSGPAYEQYF
TGTGCCAGCAGCGTAGATCTCTCCCCCTCTAGCGGGCCAGCCTACGAGCAGTACTTC
>TRBJ1-2|once|TRBD1|TRBV6-6
CASSYGTALNYGYTF
TGTGCCAGCAGTTACGGGACAGCCCTTAACTATGGCTACACCTTC
>TRBJ1-1|-|-|TRBV9
CASSPFEGGNTEAFF
TGTGCCAGCAGCCCATTCGAGGGCGGGAACACTGAAGCTTTCTTT
>TRBJ1-5|-|-|TRBV28
CASSSGGGSNQPQHF
TGTGCCAGCAGCTCTGGTGGGGGTAGCAATCAGCCCCAGCATTTT
>TRBJ1-4|-|-|TRBV7-9
CASSLGDTEKLFF
TGTGCCAGCAGCTTAGGAGACACAGAAAAACTGTTTTTT
>TRBJ1-4|-|TRBD1|TRBV11-1
CASSPRTGAPEDEKLFF
TGTGCCAGCAGCCCCCGGACAGGGGCTCCCGAGGATGAAAAACTGTTTTTT
>TRBJ2-6|-|-|TRBV4-1
CASSPLADRRPAGANVLTF
TGCGCCAGCAGCCCACTAGCGGACAGGCGACCTGCTGGGGCCAACGTCCTGACTTTC
>TRBJ2-5|-|-|TRBV9
CASSVDPGTETQYF
TGTGCCAGCAGCGTAGATCCAGGGACAGAGACCCAGTACTTC
>TRBJ2-1|-|-|TRBV2
CASRPWDSSGDNEQFF
TGTGCCAGCAGGCCCTGGGACTCCTCCGGAGACAATGAGCAGTTCTTC
>TRBJ2-7|once|-|TRBV13
CASNLMGGGAPQYF
TGTGCCAGCAACCTGATGGGGGGCGGGGCTCCCCAGTACTTC
>TRBJ2-5|-|-|TRBV7-2
CASSFGEETQYF
TGTGCCAGCAGCTTTGGGGAAGAGACCCAGTACTTC
>TRBJ2-1|-|-|TRBV4-2
CASSQDSSVNEQFF
TGTGCCAGCAGCCAAGATTCTTCGGTCAATGAGCAGTTCTTC
>TRBJ1-4|-|-|TRBV4-1
CASSQDNDGRTNEKLFF
TGCGCCAGCAGCCAAGATAATGACGGGAGAACTAATGAAAAACTGTTTTTT
>TRBJ2-5|-|TRBD1|TRBV28
CASSSDRGQETQYF
TGTGCCAGCAGTTCCGACAGGGGGCAAGAGACCCAGTACTTC
>TRBJ2-7|-|TRBD2|TRBV6-5
CASSPTRGGYYEQYF
TGTGCCAGCAGCCCCACGCGGGGGGGGTACTACGAGCAGTACTTC
>TRBJ2-7|-|-|TRBV7-3
CASSLVGDYEQYF
TGTGCCAGCAGCTTAGTGGGGGACTACGAGCAGTACTTC